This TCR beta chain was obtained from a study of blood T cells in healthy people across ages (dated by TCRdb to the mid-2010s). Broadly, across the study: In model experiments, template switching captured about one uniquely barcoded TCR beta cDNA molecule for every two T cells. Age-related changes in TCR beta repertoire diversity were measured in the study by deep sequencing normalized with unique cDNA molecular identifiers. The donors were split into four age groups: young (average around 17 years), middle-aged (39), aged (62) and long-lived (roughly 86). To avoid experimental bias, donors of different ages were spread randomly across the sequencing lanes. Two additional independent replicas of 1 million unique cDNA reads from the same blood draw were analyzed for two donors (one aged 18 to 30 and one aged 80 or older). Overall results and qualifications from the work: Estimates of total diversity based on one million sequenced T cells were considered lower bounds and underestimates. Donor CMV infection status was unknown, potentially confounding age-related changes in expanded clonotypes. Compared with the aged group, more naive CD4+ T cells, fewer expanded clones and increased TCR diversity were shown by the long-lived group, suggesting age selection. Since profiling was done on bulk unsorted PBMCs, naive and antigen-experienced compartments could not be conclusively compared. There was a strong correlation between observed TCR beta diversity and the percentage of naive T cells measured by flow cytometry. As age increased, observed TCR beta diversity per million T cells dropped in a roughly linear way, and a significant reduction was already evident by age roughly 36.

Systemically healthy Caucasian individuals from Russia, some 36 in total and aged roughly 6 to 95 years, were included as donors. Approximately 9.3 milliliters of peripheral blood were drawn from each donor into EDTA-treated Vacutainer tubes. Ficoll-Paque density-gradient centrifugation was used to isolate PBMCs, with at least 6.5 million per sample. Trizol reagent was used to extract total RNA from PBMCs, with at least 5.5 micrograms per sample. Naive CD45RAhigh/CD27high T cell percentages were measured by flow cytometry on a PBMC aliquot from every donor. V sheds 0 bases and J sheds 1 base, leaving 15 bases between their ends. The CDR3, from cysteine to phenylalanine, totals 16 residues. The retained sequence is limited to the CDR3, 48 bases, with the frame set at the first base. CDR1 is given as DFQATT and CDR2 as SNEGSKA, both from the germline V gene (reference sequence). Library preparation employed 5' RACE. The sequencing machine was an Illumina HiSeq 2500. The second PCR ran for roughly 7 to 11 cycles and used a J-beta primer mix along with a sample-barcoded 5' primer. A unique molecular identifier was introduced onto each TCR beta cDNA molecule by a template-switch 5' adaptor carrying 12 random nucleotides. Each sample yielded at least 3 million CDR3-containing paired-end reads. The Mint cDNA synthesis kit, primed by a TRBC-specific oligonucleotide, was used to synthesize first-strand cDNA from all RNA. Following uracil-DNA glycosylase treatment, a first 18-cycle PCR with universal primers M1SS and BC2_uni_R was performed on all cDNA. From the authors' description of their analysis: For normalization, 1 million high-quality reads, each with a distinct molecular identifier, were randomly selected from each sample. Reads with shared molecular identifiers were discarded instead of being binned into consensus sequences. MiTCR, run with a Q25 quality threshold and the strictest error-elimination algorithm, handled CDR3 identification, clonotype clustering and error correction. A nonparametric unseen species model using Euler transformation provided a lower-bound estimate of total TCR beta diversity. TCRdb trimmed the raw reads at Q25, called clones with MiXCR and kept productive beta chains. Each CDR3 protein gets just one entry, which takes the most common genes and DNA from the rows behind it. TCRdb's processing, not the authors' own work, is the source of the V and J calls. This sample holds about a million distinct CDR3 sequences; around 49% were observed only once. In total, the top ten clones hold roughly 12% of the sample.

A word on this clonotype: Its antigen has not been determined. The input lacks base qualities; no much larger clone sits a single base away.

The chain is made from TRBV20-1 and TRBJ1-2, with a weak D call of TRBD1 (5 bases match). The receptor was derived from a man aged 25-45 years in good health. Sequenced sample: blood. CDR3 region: CSARDSFGADNYGYTF. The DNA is TGCAGTGCTAGAGATTCCTTTGGGGCAGATAACTATGGCTACACCTTC.